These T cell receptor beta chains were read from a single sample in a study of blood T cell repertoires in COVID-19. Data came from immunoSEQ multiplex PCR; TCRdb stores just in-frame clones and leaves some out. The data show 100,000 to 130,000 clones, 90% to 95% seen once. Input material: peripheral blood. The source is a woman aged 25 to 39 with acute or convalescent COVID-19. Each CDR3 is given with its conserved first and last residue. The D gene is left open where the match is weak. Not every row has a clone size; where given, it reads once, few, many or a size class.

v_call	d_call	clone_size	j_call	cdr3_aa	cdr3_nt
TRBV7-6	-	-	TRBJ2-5	CASSPSRETQYF	TGTGCCAGCAGCCCCTCGCGAGAGACCCAGTACTTC
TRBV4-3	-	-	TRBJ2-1	CASSQGWREVNEQFF	TGCGCCAGCAGCCAAGGGTGGAGAGAGGTCAATGAGCAGTTCTTC
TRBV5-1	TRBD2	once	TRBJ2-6	CASSWAGTSSGANVLTF	TGCGCCAGCAGCTGGGCCGGGACTAGCTCTGGGGCCAACGTCCTGACTTTC
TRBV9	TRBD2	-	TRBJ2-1	CASSVATGTSPFLYNEQFF	TGTGCCAGCAGCGTAGCTACAGGGACTAGCCCCTTTCTCTACAATGAGCAGTTCTTC
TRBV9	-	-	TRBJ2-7	CASSVGLPSRYEQYF	TGTGCCAGCAGCGTAGGACTACCCAGCCGTTACGAGCAATACTTC
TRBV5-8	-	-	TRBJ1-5	CASRYNQPQHF	TGTGCCAGCAGGTACAATCAGCCCCAGCATTTT
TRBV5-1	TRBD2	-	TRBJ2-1	CASSSGLAGGKNYNEQFF	TGCGCCAGCAGCTCGGGACTAGCGGGGGGGAAAAACTACAATGAGCAGTTCTTC
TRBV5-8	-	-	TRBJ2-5	CASSRDTHLETQYF	TGTGCCAGCAGTCGGGACACCCACCTTGAGACCCAGTACTTC
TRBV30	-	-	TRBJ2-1	CAWSAEQGGVHNEQFF	TGTGCCTGGAGTGCAGAACAGGGGGGGGTCCACAATGAGCAGTTCTTC
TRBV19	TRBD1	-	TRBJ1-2	CASSVRYGTANYGYTF	TGTGCCAGTAGTGTACGCTACGGGACAGCTAACTATGGCTACACCTTC
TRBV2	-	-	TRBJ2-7	CASSPRYEQYF	TGTGCCAGCAGTCCGCGCTACGAGCAGTACTTC
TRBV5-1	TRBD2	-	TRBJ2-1	CASSIKRESYNEQFF	TGCGCCAGCAGCATAAAGCGGGAGTCCTACAATGAGCAGTTCTTC
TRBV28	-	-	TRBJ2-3	CASHRETRPDTQYF	TGTGCCAGCCACCGGGAGACAAGGCCAGATACGCAGTATTTT
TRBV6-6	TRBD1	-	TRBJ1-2	CASSYRPWDSYYGYTF	TGTGCCAGCAGTTACCGACCTTGGGACAGCTACTATGGCTACACCTTC
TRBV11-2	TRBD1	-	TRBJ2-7	CASSPTGVYEQYF	TGTGCCAGCTCTCCGACAGGGGTCTACGAGCAGTACTTC
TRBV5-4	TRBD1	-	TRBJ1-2	CASSFDRGQVSGYTF	TGTGCCAGCAGCTTTGACAGGGGGCAAGTAAGTGGCTACACCTTC
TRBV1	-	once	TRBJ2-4	CTSSQVTSGIAKNIQYF	TGCACCAGCAGCCAGGTTACTAGCGGGATAGCCAAAAACATTCAGTACTTC
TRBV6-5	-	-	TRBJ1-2	CASSFGTYGYTF	TGTGCCAGCAGCTTTGGGACATATGGCTACACCTTC
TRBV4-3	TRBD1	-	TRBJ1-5	CASSQRQGEGQPQHF	TGCGCCAGCAGCCAGAGACAGGGTGAGGGTCAGCCCCAGCATTTT
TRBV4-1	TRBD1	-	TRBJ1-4	CASSRPGQRNEKLFF	TGCGCCAGCAGCCGCCCGGGACAGAGGAATGAAAAACTGTTTTTT
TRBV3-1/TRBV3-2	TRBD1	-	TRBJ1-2	CASSQDGTANGYTF	TGTGCCAGCAGCCAAGATGGGACAGCCAATGGCTACACCTTC
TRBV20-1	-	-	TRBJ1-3	CSASAGNTIYF	TGCAGTGCTAGTGCGGGAAACACCATATATTTT
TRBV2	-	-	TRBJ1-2	CASSMGRGDYGYTF	TGTGCCAGCAGTATGGGGAGAGGAGACTATGGCTACACCTTC
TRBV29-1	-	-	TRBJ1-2	CSVDWEYGYTF	TGCAGCGTTGATTGGGAGTACGGCTACACCTTC
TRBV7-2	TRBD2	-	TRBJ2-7	CASSLDPSGGSEQYF	TGTGCCAGCAGCTTAGACCCTAGCGGGGGGAGCGAGCAGTACTTC
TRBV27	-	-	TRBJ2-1	CASSKRGRIYNEQFF	TGTGCCAGCTCCAAACGGGGGAGAATCTACAATGAGCAGTTCTTC
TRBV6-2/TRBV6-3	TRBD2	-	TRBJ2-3	CASSYSFERDPRADTQYF	TGTGCCAGCAGTTACTCGTTCGAGCGGGATCCCCGGGCAGATACGCAGTATTTT
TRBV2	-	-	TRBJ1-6	CASSVDSTNNSPLHF	TGTGCCAGCAGTGTAGACAGTACCAATAATTCTCCCCTCCACTTT
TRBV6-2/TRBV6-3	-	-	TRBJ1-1	CASSYSRGTEAFF	TGTGCCAGCAGTTACTCGAGGGGGACTGAAGCTTTCTTT
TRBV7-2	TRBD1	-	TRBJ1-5	CASSTRTGQDQPQHF	TGTGCCAGCAGCACCCGGACAGGGCAGGATCAGCCCCAGCATTTT
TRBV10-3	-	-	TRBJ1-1	CAISESGGREAFF	TGTGCCATCAGTGAGTCGGGGGGAAGGGAAGCTTTCTTT
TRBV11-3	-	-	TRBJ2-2	CASSSYRGGNTGELFF	TGTGCCAGCAGCTCCTACAGGGGAGGGAACACCGGGGAGCTGTTTTTT
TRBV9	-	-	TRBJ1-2	CASSVDGAGANYGYTF	TGTGCCAGCAGCGTAGATGGGGCGGGAGCTAACTATGGCTACACCTTC
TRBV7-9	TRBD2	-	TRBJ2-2	CASSLVGSGDNTGELFF	TGTGCCAGCAGCTTAGTCGGCAGCGGGGACAACACCGGGGAGCTGTTTTTT
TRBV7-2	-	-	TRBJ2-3	CASSLRRWEDPDTQYF	TGTGCCAGCAGCTTAAGGAGGTGGGAGGACCCAGATACGCAGTATTTT
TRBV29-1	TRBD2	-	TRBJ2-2	CSAGTAGGTGELFF	TGCAGCGCCGGGACGGCGGGGGGGACCGGGGAGCTGTTTTTT
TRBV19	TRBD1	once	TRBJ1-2	CASRSVGGQGSGGYTF	TGTGCCAGTAGGTCGGTAGGGGGACAGGGATCTGGAGGCTACACCTTC
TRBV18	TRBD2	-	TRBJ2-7	CASSPLSGGYEQYF	TGTGCCAGCTCCCCACTGTCGGGAGGGTACGAGCAGTACTTC
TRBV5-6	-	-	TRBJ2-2	CASSFVFEQDTGELFF	TGTGCCAGCAGCTTTGTTTTCGAACAAGACACCGGGGAGCTGTTTTTT
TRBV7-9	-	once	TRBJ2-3	CASSLGVRQGTDTQYF	TGTGCCAGCAGCTTAGGTGTCAGGCAGGGCACAGATACGCAGTATTTT
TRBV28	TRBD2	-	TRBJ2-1	CASSLSTSGRAEESYNEQFF	TGTGCCAGCAGTTTATCGACGAGCGGGAGGGCCGAGGAGTCCTACAATGAGCAGTTCTTC
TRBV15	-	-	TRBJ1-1	CATSKGTYEAFF	TGTGCCACCAGCAAAGGGACATATGAAGCTTTCTTT
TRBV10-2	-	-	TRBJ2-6	CASSEAVPGANVLTF	TGCGCCAGCAGTGAAGCCGTTCCTGGGGCCAACGTCCTGACTTTC
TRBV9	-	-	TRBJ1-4	CASSVADINEKLFF	TGTGCCAGCAGCGTAGCGGACATTAATGAAAAACTGTTTTTT
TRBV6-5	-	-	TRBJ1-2	CASAGKPTDGYTF	TGTGCCAGCGCGGGGAAGCCGACGGATGGCTACACCTTC
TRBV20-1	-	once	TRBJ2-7	CSAPAGPEQYF	TGCAGTGCTCCCGCGGGGCCCGAGCAGTACTTC
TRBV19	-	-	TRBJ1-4	CASSIQGIGEKLFF	TGTGCCAGTAGTATACAGGGTATTGGTGAAAAACTGTTTTTT
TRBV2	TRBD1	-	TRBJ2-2	CASSRGPTGELFF	TGTGCCAGCAGTAGGGGGCCTACCGGGGAGCTGTTTTTT
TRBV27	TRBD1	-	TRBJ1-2	CASSRGQGNYGYTF	TGTGCCAGCAGCAGGGGACAGGGGAACTATGGCTACACCTTC
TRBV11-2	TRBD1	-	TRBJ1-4	CASSLGTGDREKLFF	TGTGCCAGCAGCTTAGGGACAGGGGATCGGGAAAAACTGTTTTTT
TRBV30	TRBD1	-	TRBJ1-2	CAWSVQGAYGYTF	TGTGCCTGGAGTGTACAGGGGGCTTATGGCTACACCTTC
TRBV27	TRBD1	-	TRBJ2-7	CASSFQQGPYEQYF	TGTGCCAGCAGTTTCCAACAGGGGCCCTACGAGCAGTACTTC
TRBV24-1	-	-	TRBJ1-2	CATSASGPGEGYTF	TGTGCCACCAGTGCCTCCGGGCCAGGGGAGGGCTACACCTTC
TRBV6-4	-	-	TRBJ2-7	CASSVGEGSYEQYF	TGTGCCAGCAGTGTCGGAGAAGGCTCCTACGAGCAGTACTTC
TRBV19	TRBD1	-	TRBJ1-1	CASSMTGINTEAFF	TGTGCCAGTAGTATGACAGGGATCAACACTGAAGCTTTCTTT
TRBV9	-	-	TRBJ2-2	CASSPLAARTGELFF	TGTGCCAGCAGCCCCTTAGCGGCCCGGACCGGGGAGCTGTTTTTT
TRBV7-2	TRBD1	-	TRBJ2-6	CASSSDRTGTGANVLTF	TGTGCCAGCAGCTCCGACCGGACAGGGACTGGGGCCAACGTCCTGACTTTC
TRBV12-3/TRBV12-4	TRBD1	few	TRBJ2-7	CASRGQGSYEQYF	TGTGCCAGCAGAGGACAGGGGAGCTACGAGCAGTACTTC
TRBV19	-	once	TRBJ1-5	CASSIASGLGQPQHF	TGTGCCAGTAGTATAGCGTCAGGGCTAGGTCAGCCCCAGCATTTT
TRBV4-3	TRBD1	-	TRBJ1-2	CASSQDGAGGVANYGYTF	TGCGCCAGCAGCCAAGATGGGGCAGGGGGTGTAGCTAACTATGGCTACACCTTC